One and the same sample provided the 21 T cell receptor beta chains below, sequenced in a study of STAT3 mutations in large granular lymphocyte leukemia. General observations from the study: In T-cell large granular lymphocyte leukemia, about half of patients showed multiple immunodominant subclonotypes.

These receptors have no known antigen. The method was immunoSEQ multiplex PCR; TCRdb's version includes in-frame clones alone and lacks a portion of them. The sample has about 3,500 clones, roughly 71% seen once; the top ten hold about 32%. The sample taken for sequencing was peripheral blood mononuclear cells. These TCRs come from a man in his fifties or sixties with T-cell large granular lymphocyte leukemia. Some clones in this sample may be carry-over from other donors' samples.

The V and J genes are TRBV10-3 and TRBJ2-1, with TRBD2 identical over 9 bases. From germline, CDR1 is ENHRY and CDR2 SYGVKD. V lost 2 bases, J lost 3 bases, and 14 bases stayed unmatched. The CDR3 runs to 19 residues. The CDR3 DNA reads as TGTGCCATCAGTGAGGGGCGAAAAGGGGTAGCGGGAGTCTACAATGAGCAGTTCTTC. As protein: CAISEGRKGVAGVYNEQFF.

V and J are TRBV18 and TRBJ2-3; D unclear. This CDR3 is 14 amino acids long. The germline V gene has CDR1 KGHSH and CDR2 LQKENI. With 0 bases removed from V and 2 bases from J, the gap between germline ends came to 6 bases. This CDR3 reads CASSPPAVTDTQYF. CDR3 in DNA: TGTGCCAGCTCACCACCGGCCGTCACAGATACGCAGTATTTT.

CDR3 nucleotide sequence: TGCGCCAGCAGCTCACATTTTGGGGGGGTCGAGCAGTACTTC. This gives the protein CASSSHFGGVEQYF. The gene calls are TRBV5-1 and TRBJ2-7, with TRBD2 matching 7 bases. The CDR3 contains 14 residues. Germline CDR1 reads SGHRS; CDR2 reads YFSETQ. With V trimmed by 3 bases and J by 6 bases, 9 bases remained unmatched.

The J gene is TRBJ1-1, the V gene TRBV5-1; a weak D match, TRBD1 (5 bases). There are 14 residues in the CDR3. Trimming stripped 4 bases from V and 1 base from J, with 11 bases between. Per the germline V gene, CDR1 is SGHRS and CDR2 is YFSETQ. Here the CDR3 reads CASSTGPPNTEAFF. As DNA, the CDR3 is TGCGCCAGCAGCACGGGACCGCCGAACACTGAAGCTTTCTTT.

The gene calls are TRBV5-1 and TRBJ2-7; TRBD1 agrees at 7 bases. The junction had 11 bases not matched to a gene; V was cut back by 3 bases and J by 2 bases. The CDR3 has 16 amino acids. CDR1 and CDR2 (germline): SGHRS, YFSETQ. As DNA, the CDR3 is TGCGCCAGCAGCTCGAGGGGGCCGGGACAGACCTACGAGCAGTACTTC. Amino acids: CASSSRGPGQTYEQYF.

This clone has just one count. The J gene is TRBJ2-3, the V gene TRBV7-9; D gene uncertain. From germline, CDR1 is SEHNR and CDR2 FQNEAQ (reference sequence). V shed 5 bases and J shed 2 bases, with 11 bases lying between them. This CDR3 is 14 amino acids long. CDR3 sequence reads: CASSPPGSTDTQYF. The CDR3 DNA reads TGTGCCAGCAGCCCCCCCGGGTCCACAGATACGCAGTATTTT.

The genes are TRBV29-1 and TRBJ1-2; the D is unclear. There are 15 residues in the CDR3. Looked up from germline, CDR1 is SQVTM and CDR2 is ANQGSEA. The V end lost 4 bases, the J end lost 8 bases, and 23 bases lay between the germline ends. The CDR3 nucleotides are TGCAGCGTTGTGGAGGACCCCGGACGAGCTGGGGGCTACACCTTC. As protein: CSVVEDPGRAGGYTF.

The V and J genes are TRBV29-1 and TRBJ2-1; 11 bases line up with TRBD2. CDR3 length: 15 residues. CDR1 is SQVTM, CDR2 ANQGSEA, per germline. J lost 3 bases, V lost 2 bases, and 3 bases had no gene match. The CDR3 protein is CSVELAGGRYNEQFF. For the CDR3, the DNA is TGCAGCGTTGAATTAGCGGGAGGGCGCTACAATGAGCAGTTCTTC.

This clone has more than one count but fewer than ten. V gene TRBV4-3 combines with J gene TRBJ2-7, with D possibly being TRBD1 (6 bases). V lost 0 bases to trimming and J lost 2 bases, with 14 bases between them. CDR3 size: 16 residues. Germline V lookup: CDR1 LGHNA, CDR2 YSLEER. CDR3 residues: CASSQEGAGSPYEQYF. The CDR3 region has the DNA TGCGCCAGCAGCCAAGAGGGGGCAGGGAGCCCCTACGAGCAGTACTTC.

The V gene is TRBV4-2, the J gene TRBJ2-7; 7 nucleotides line up with TRBD1. Germline V gene data show CDR1 as LGHNA and CDR2 as YNFKEQ. V shed 1 base and J 0 bases; nucleotides not matched to a gene: 3. The CDR3 covers 15 residues. Here the CDR3 DNA reads TGTGCCAGCAGCCAAGGGGACAGACGCTCCTACGAGCAGTACTTC. It specifies CASSQGDRRSYEQYF.

In DNA form, the CDR3 reads TGCAGCGTTGAATGGGTTAGCGGGAGGTCTACGCAGTATTTT. Translated, it gives CSVEWVSGRSTQYF. The gene calls are TRBV29-1 and TRBJ2-3; 10 nucleotides match TRBD2. The germline V gene encodes CDR1 SQVTM and CDR2 ANQGSEA. Trimming cost V 2 bases and J 8 bases; bases outside gene matches: 7. This CDR3 has 14 residues.

J is TRBJ2-7 and V is TRBV7-3, with 9 bases fitting TRBD2. CDR1 is SGHTA and CDR2 is FQGTGA in the germline V gene. J was trimmed by 7 bases and V by 5 bases; bases with no gene match: 9. CDR3 length: 14 amino acids. The CDR3 DNA sequence: TGTGCCAGCAGCCCCGCGGGGACTAGCTGGGAGCAGTACTTC. As protein: CASSPAGTSWEQYF.

This chain links TRBV2 with TRBJ1-5; the D gene is possibly TRBD1 (5 bases). Germline loops: CDR1 SNHLY, CDR2 FYNNEI. The CDR3 loop spans 14 amino acids. Trimming stripped 6 bases from V and 2 bases from J, with 11 bases between. CDR3 sequence reads: CASRAGFGNQPQHF. The CDR3 region has the DNA TGTGCCAGCAGGGCAGGGTTCGGCAATCAGCCCCAGCATTTT.

This clone has only a few counts. V and J are TRBV5-1 and TRBJ2-7, with no clear D. Germline CDR1 and CDR2: SGHRS and YFSETQ. Trimming removed 5 bases from V and 0 bases from J, with 12 bases in between. This CDR3 is built from 14 residues. The CDR3 bases are TGCGCCAGCAGGTTGAGTGCTAGCTCCTACGAGCAGTACTTC. Amino acid sequence: CASRLSASSYEQYF.

CDR3 region: CASSLGAGPNQPQHF. The CDR3 DNA sequence: TGTGCCAGCAGCTTAGGGGCTGGGCCCAATCAGCCCCAGCATTTT. This sequence joins TRBV7-9 and TRBJ1-5, with D uncertain. The germline gives CDR1 SEHNR, CDR2 FQNEAQ (reference sequence). The CDR3 has 15 residues. The V gene lost 1 base and the J gene lost 3 bases, with 10 bases spanning the gap.

The chain recombines TRBV7-9 with TRBJ1-1; no clear D. Germline lookup yields CDR1 SEHNR and CDR2 FQNEAQ (reference sequence). This CDR3 spans 13 amino acids. Trimming took 2 bases from V and 5 from J, leaving 9 bases between them. In DNA, the CDR3 is TGTGCCAGCAGCTTAAACCTCTTGACTGAAGCTTTCTTT. Residues: CASSLNLLTEAFF.

The chain couples TRBV18 to TRBJ1-5, with D unclear. Trimming took off 3 bases at V and 0 bases at J, with 3 bases between the two ends. The CDR3 is made up of 13 amino acids. Germline V CDR1 and CDR2: KGHSH, LQKENI. The DNA of the CDR3 is TGTGCCAGCTCACCGGATAGCAATCAGCCCCAGCATTTT. It yields the protein CASSPDSNQPQHF.

Written as DNA, the CDR3 is TGTGCCAGCTCGCTAGGACAGCTCATGAACACTGAAGCTTTCTTT. Translation gives CASSLGQLMNTEAFF. This chain connects TRBV18 to TRBJ1-1, with D possibly being TRBD1 (6 bases). This CDR3 comprises 15 residues. V lost 6 bases, J lost 0 bases, and 14 bases lay in between. Germline V CDR1 and CDR2: KGHSH, LQKENI.

The rearrangement links TRBV6-5 to TRBJ2-1, with a weak D call TRBD2 (5 bases). This CDR3 region has 12 residues. The V end was cut by 6 bases, the J end by 6 bases, with 9 bases between. The germline V gene has CDR1 MNHEY and CDR2 SVGAGI. The CDR3 is CASRRVFNEQFF. CDR3 coding DNA: TGTGCCAGCAGGCGGGTATTCAATGAGCAGTTCTTC.

The chain recombines TRBV13 with TRBJ2-1, with 13 positions matching TRBD2. With 5 bases clipped from V and 6 bases from J, the junction kept 7 bases outside the gene matches. CDR3 length: 16 residues. CDR1 and CDR2 (germline): PRHDT, FYEKMQ (reference sequence). Here the CDR3 reads CASSPRGTSGANEQFF. As DNA, the CDR3 is TGTGCCAGCAGCCCTAGGGGGACTAGCGGGGCCAATGAGCAGTTCTTC.

CDR3 amino acids: CASSLNEDEQYF. CDR3 in DNA: TGCGCCAGCAGCTTGAATGAGGACGAGCAGTACTTC. The rearrangement uses TRBV5-1 and TRBJ2-7; D is uncertain. The germline V gene has CDR1 SGHRS and CDR2 YFSETQ. The CDR3 covers 12 residues. The germline V and J ends were trimmed by 1 base and 5 bases, with 7 bases remaining between them.